This is a list of T cell receptor beta chains from one sample in a study of cytomegalovirus exposure and HLA in healthy donors. Sequencing used immunoSEQ multiplex PCR; TCRdb keeps in-frame clones, though not all of them. The sample lists some 160,000 clones, approximately 76% occurring once. Sequencing was performed on PBMCs. These receptors all come from a woman aged 18 to 35 in good health and CMV-seropositive. CDR3s include the opening cysteine and the closing phenylalanine or tryptophan. A D gene is named only where the DNA matches it firmly. The size of a clone is reported for some rows only, either as once, few or many, or as a class for expanded clones.

. . TRBJ1-2 TRBV4-1 TGCGCCAGCAGCCAAGATCGGGGGTTCTATGGCTACACCTTC CASSQDRGFYGYTF
TRBD2 few TRBJ2-2 TRBV30 TGTGCCTGGAGTGTCTTTCGGCCAGCGGGGGGACTGAACACCGGGGAGCTGTTTTTT CAWSVFRPAGGLNTGELFF
TRBD2 . TRBJ2-5 TRBV5-1 TGCGCCAGCAGCTTGGGACTAGCGGGGGCCCAAGAGACCCAGTACTTC CASSLGLAGAQETQYF
TRBD1 . TRBJ2-7 TRBV11-2 TGTGCCAGCAGCTCTCTCCGGACAGGGTATAACGAGCAGTACTTC CASSSLRTGYNEQYF
. once TRBJ1-2 TRBV7-3 TGTGCCAGCAGCCAAATACAGGGTGGGAACTATGGCTACACCTTC CASSQIQGGNYGYTF
. . TRBJ1-4 TRBV6-1 TGTGCCAGCAGTGCCGAGGATATTAATGAAAAACTGTTTTTT CASSAEDINEKLFF
TRBD1 . TRBJ2-7 TRBV5-1 TGCGCCAGCAGCTTGTGGGGACAGGGGGCGGACGAGCAGTACTTC CASSLWGQGADEQYF
. once TRBJ1-2 TRBV5-1 TGCGCCAGCAGCCTATCACCGCGGCGGGCTCATAACAGCTCGGGTTATGGCTACACCTTC CASSLSPRRAHNSSGYGYTF
TRBD2 . TRBJ2-7 TRBV6-1 TGTGCCAGTGAGGGGGCTAGCGGGGCCGCCTACGAGCAGTACTTC CASEGASGAAYEQYF
TRBD1 . TRBJ1-1 TRBV2 TGTGCCAGCAGTGCAGGACAGGGGAGCACTGAAGCTTTCTTT CASSAGQGSTEAFF
. . TRBJ2-1 TRBV25-1 TGTGCCAGCAGTGAACGAAACGGAAGGAGTAGAGGCGATGAGCAGTTCTTC CASSERNGRSRGDEQFF
TRBD2 once TRBJ2-5 TRBV27 TGTGCCAGCAGAAAACTAGCGAGGCGCCAAGAGACCCAGTACTTC CASRKLARRQETQYF
TRBD1 . TRBJ2-3 TRBV6-6 TGTGCCAGCCAGGGACAGCGCACAGATACGCAGTATTTT CASQGQRTDTQYF
. . TRBJ1-5 TRBV10-3 TGTGCCATCAGAAGGAGCGGCAATCAGCCCCAGCATTTT CAIRRSGNQPQHF
TRBD2 . TRBJ2-1 TRBV7-3 TGTGCCAGCAGCTTTTTAGCGGGGGCCGTCTCCTACAATGAGCAGTTCTTC CASSFLAGAVSYNEQFF
. . TRBJ2-1 TRBV5-5 TGTGCCAGCAGCTTGGGCAGGGTGAACAATGAGCAGTTCTTC CASSLGRVNNEQFF
. . TRBJ1-5 TRBV4-2 TGTGCCAGCAGCCTCCGGGCCACCGGGGATCAGCCCCAGCATTTT CASSLRATGDQPQHF
TRBD1 . TRBJ2-7 TRBV19 TGTGCCAGTAGACCGGGACAGGGCCTATCCTACGAGCAGTACTTC CASRPGQGLSYEQYF
TRBD1 once TRBJ2-5 TRBV7-2 TGTGCCAGCAGCTTAACTGGGTTATGGACAGGGGGGTACAAGACCCAGTACTTC CASSLTGLWTGGYKTQYF
. . TRBJ1-4 TRBV19 TGTGCCAGTAGTACGACAGGTTACGAAAAACTGTTTTTT CASSTTGYEKLFF
TRBD1 . TRBJ2-7 TRBV7-2 TGTGCCAGCAGCTTGGACAGGATCTCCTACGAGCAGTACTTC CASSLDRISYEQYF
. . TRBJ2-2 TRBV19 TGTGCCAGTAGTAACCAGGGCGGCACCGGGGAGCTGTTTTTT CASSNQGGTGELFF
. . TRBJ1-5 TRBV2 TGTGCCAGCAGTCCACCCCAGCATTTT CASSPPQHF